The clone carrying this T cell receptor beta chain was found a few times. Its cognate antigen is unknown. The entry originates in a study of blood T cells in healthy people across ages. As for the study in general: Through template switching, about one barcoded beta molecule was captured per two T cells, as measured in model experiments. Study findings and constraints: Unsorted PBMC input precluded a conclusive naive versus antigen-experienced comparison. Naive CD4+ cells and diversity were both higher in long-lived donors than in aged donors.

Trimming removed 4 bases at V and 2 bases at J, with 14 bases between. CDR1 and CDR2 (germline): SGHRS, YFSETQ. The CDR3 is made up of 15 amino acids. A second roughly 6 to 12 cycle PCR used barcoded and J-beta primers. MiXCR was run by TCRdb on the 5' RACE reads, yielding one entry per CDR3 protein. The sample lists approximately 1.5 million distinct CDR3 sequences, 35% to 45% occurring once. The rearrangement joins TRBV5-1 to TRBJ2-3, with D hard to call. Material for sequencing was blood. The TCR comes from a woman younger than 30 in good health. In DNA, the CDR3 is TGCGCCAGCAGCCCTCGGAGCGAGGCCACAGATACGCAGTATTTT. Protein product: CASSPRSEATDTQYF.